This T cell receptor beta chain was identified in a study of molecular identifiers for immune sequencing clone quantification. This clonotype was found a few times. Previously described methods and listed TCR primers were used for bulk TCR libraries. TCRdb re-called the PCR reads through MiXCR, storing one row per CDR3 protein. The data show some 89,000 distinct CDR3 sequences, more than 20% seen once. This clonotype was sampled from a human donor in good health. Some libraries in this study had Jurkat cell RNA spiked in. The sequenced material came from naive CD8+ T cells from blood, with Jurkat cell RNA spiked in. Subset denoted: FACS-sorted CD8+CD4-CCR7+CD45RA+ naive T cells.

CDR3 protein: CSAPGTGQTEQYF. The DNA for the CDR3 is TGCAGTGCGCCTGGGACAGGGCAGACCGAGCAGTACTTC. The chain couples TRBV20-1 to TRBJ2-7; 9 bases align to TRBD1. Germline lookup yields CDR1 DFQATT and CDR2 SNEGSKA (reference sequence). Losses at the gene ends were 6 bases for V and 6 bases for J; bases not matched to a gene: 9. This CDR3 has 13 amino acids.